Listed below are T cell receptor beta chains from one sample, sequenced in a study of T cell responses to AZD1222 COVID-19 vaccine. The data were produced by immunoSEQ multiplex PCR, yet TCRdb's version contains in-frame clones alone and is incomplete. The sample has 70,000 or so clones, roughly 88% seen once. The sample here was peripheral blood, taken on day 0 of AZD1222 vaccination. The receptors originated from an adult in good health. Each CDR3 is given with its conserved first and last residue. D genes are given only for firm matches. Part of the rows lack a size; the others show once, few, many or a class for expanded clones.

abundance,v_gene,d_gene,j_gene,CDR3aa,CDR3nt
.,TRBV5-4,TRBD1,TRBJ1-2,CASRDDRVNYGYTF,TGTGCCAGCAGAGACGACAGGGTGAACTATGGCTACACCTTC
.,TRBV7-9,.,TRBJ2-7,CASSWPIEGPGEQYF,TGTGCCAGCAGCTGGCCAATAGAGGGCCCCGGCGAGCAGTACTTC
.,TRBV29-1,.,TRBJ1-2,CSVEAHLDYDGYTF,TGCAGCGTTGAGGCCCACTTAGATTACGATGGCTACACCTTC
.,TRBV18,TRBD1,TRBJ1-1,CASSAGGTGIGAFF,TGTGCCAGCTCAGCAGGGGGGACGGGCATCGGGGCTTTCTTT
.,TRBV7-9,.,TRBJ2-1,CASSLTRGYNEQFF,TGTGCCAGCAGCTTGACGCGGGGATACAATGAGCAGTTCTTC
.,TRBV4-1,TRBD1,TRBJ1-2,CASSQVYRGANYGYTF,TGCGCCAGCAGCCAAGTTTACAGGGGGGCTAACTATGGCTACACCTTC
few,TRBV3-1/TRBV3-2,.,TRBJ1-1,CASSQDPGDAFF,TGTGCCAGCAGCCAAGATCCGGGGGACGCTTTCTTT
.,TRBV6-1,TRBD1,TRBJ2-3,CASSEGKQGADTQYF,TGTGCCAGCAGTGAAGGAAAACAGGGGGCAGATACGCAGTATTTT
.,TRBV6-1,.,TRBJ2-3,CASSEEPRTDTQYF,TGTGCCAGCAGTGAAGAACCCCGAACAGATACGCAGTATTTT
.,TRBV4-1,.,TRBJ2-1,CASSQERTSEQFF,TGCGCCAGCAGCCAAGAACGGACCTCGGAGCAGTTCTTC
.,TRBV30,.,TRBJ2-7,CAISDGGVYEQYF,TGTGCCATATCAGATGGCGGGGTCTACGAGCAGTACTTC
.,TRBV9,TRBD2,TRBJ2-7,CASSAGTSGYEQYF,TGTGCCAGCAGCGCCGGGACTAGCGGTTACGAGCAGTACTTC
.,TRBV5-1,TRBD1,TRBJ1-1,CASSLGTGEIEAFF,TGCGCCAGCAGCCTAGGGACAGGGGAAATTGAAGCTTTCTTT
.,TRBV4-2,.,TRBJ1-2,CASSQPVGSIGNTF,TGTGCCAGCAGCCAACCCGTCGGAAGCATAGGGAACACCTTC
.,TRBV27,TRBD2,TRBJ2-3,CASTGRRLAGVLTDTQYF,TGTGCCAGCACCGGAAGAAGACTAGCGGGAGTCTTAACAGATACGCAGTATTTT
.,TRBV6-1,.,TRBJ2-6,CASSDGGSGANVLTF,TGTGCCAGCAGTGACGGTGGCTCTGGGGCCAACGTCCTGACTTTC
.,TRBV6-6,.,TRBJ2-2,CASSYGGASGELFF,TGTGCCAGCAGTTACGGCGGGGCGAGCGGGGAGCTGTTTTTT
once,TRBV28,TRBD1,TRBJ1-2,CASSPRTGYYGYTF,TGTGCCAGCAGTCCCAGGACAGGGTACTATGGCTACACCTTC
.,TRBV20-1,.,TRBJ1-2,CSASLPEHYGYTF,TGCAGTGCTAGTTTACCGGAACACTATGGCTACACCTTC
.,TRBV5-5,.,TRBJ2-7,CASSFVPNYEQYF,TGTGCCAGCAGCTTCGTACCTAACTACGAGCAGTACTTC
.,TRBV19,.,TRBJ1-3,CASSTDRSGNTIYF,TGTGCCAGTAGTACTGACAGATCTGGAAACACCATATATTTT
.,TRBV5-4,.,TRBJ1-1,CASSFDLSRQVEAFF,TGTGCCAGCAGCTTTGACTTGTCCAGACAGGTGGAAGCTTTCTTT
.,TRBV2,.,TRBJ1-5,CASSDPQGGSNQPQHF,TGTGCCAGCAGTGATCCGCAGGGTGGAAGCAATCAGCCCCAGCATTTT
.,TRBV3-1/TRBV3-2,.,TRBJ1-2,CASSQGAGYTF,TGTGCCAGCAGCCAAGGGGCCGGCTACACCTTC
.,TRBV12-3/TRBV12-4,.,TRBJ1-5,CASGSSNQPQHF,TGTGCCAGCGGGTCTAGCAATCAGCCCCAGCATTTT
.,TRBV3-1/TRBV3-2,.,TRBJ2-3,CASSQDSRVGENTQYF,TGTGCCAGCAGCCAAGATAGCAGGGTTGGCGAAAATACGCAGTATTTT
.,TRBV6-4,.,TRBJ2-5,CASSAPGEGAYETQYF,TGTGCCAGCAGTGCTCCCGGGGAGGGGGCGTACGAGACCCAGTACTTC
once,TRBV5-1,.,TRBJ2-1,CASSLGDTTYNEQFF,TGCGCCAGCAGCTTGGGGGACACTACCTACAATGAGCAGTTCTTC
.,TRBV5-4,.,TRBJ2-1,CASSSRDGRYNEQFF,TGTGCCAGCAGCTCACGGGACGGACGCTACAATGAGCAGTTCTTC
.,TRBV10-2,.,TRBJ2-7,CASSFDSNAYEQYF,TGCGCCAGCAGTTTCGACAGTAACGCCTACGAGCAGTACTTC
.,TRBV12-3/TRBV12-4,.,TRBJ2-7,CASRPREFHEQYF,TGTGCCAGCAGACCCCGGGAGTTCCACGAGCAGTACTTC
.,TRBV12-3/TRBV12-4,.,TRBJ1-2,CASSEQGYGYTF,TGTGCCAGCAGTGAACAGGGTTATGGCTACACCTTC
.,TRBV19,TRBD1,TRBJ1-1,CASGTGVNTEAFF,TGTGCCTCCGGGACAGGGGTGAACACTGAAGCTTTCTTT
.,TRBV18,.,TRBJ2-7,CASSPLPGNYEQYF,TGTGCCAGCTCACCACTGCCGGGGAACTACGAGCAGTACTTC
.,TRBV5-5,TRBD1,TRBJ1-1,CASSTGSGTEAFF,TGTGCCAGCTCGACAGGGTCGGGCACTGAAGCTTTCTTT
.,TRBV28,TRBD1,TRBJ2-7,CASSYPGGLSYEQYF,TGTGCCAGCAGTTATCCAGGGGGCTTGTCCTACGAGCAGTACTTC
.,TRBV5-8,.,TRBJ1-1,CASSLVGTEAFF,TGTGCCAGCAGCCTAGTGGGGACAGAAGCTTTCTTT
.,TRBV28,.,TRBJ1-5,CASSSIEGGQPQHF,TGTGCCAGCAGTTCGATAGAGGGGGGTCAGCCCCAGCATTTT
.,TRBV6-5,.,TRBJ1-1,CASSSLSVGAFF,TGTGCCAGCAGTTCCCTAAGCGTTGGAGCTTTCTTT
.,TRBV2,.,TRBJ2-3,CASSEGWGTDTQYF,TGTGCCAGCAGTGAGGGTTGGGGCACAGATACGCAGTATTTT
.,TRBV24-1,.,TRBJ2-3,CAGRSSTDTQYF,TGTGCAGGCAGGTCTAGCACAGATACGCAGTATTTT
.,TRBV7-3,.,TRBJ1-5,CASSLIGGNQPQHF,TGTGCCAGCAGCTTAATTGGGGGCAATCAGCCCCAGCATTTT